This T cell receptor (beta chain) was recovered during a study of blood T cell repertoires in COVID-19. On the study more broadly: Spain, Italy and the United States supplied samples that represented acute and convalescent COVID-19. PBMCs, B-cell-depleted T cells, or T cells provided the cDNA or gDNA that made up the material.

Study processing details: The assay estimated nucleated cells by amplifying reference gene primers. Libraries were prepared by immunoSEQ multiplex PCR; TCRdb keeps only in-frame clonotypes and omits some of them. D and trimming come from the DNA, and the V and J calls and clone size come from that table. The data show roughly 330,000 clones, with about 83% seen just once and 1.2% held by the top ten. The CDR3 runs 13 residues. Trimming pared 1 base from V and 4 bases from J, leaving 7 bases between. Germline CDR1 reads LGHDT; CDR2 reads YNNKEL (reference sequence). This sequence was found in a woman aged 50 to 60 with acute or convalescent COVID-19. Sequencing was performed on peripheral blood. The rearrangement links TRBV3-1 (or the pseudogene TRBV3-2) to TRBJ1-2; D is unresolved. The CDR3 DNA sequence: TGTGCCAGCAGCCAAGCCGCCAGCTATGGCTACACCTTC. Encoded protein: CASSQAASYGYTF.